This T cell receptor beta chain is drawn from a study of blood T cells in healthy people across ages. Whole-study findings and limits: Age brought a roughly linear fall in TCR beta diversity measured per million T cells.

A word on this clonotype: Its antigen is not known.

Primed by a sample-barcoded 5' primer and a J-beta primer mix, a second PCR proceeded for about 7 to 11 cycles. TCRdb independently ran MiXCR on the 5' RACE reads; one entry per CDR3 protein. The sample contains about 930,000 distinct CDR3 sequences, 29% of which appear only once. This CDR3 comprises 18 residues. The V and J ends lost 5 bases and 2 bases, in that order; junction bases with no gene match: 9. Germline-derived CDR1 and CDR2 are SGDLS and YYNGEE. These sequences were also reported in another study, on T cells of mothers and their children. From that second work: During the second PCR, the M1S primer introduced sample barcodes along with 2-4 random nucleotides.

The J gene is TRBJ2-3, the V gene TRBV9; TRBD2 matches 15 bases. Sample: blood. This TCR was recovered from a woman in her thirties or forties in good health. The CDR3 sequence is CASRESGTSGGPTDTQYF. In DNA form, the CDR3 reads TGTGCCAGCAGAGAATCCGGGACTAGCGGGGGGCCCACAGATACGCAGTATTTT.